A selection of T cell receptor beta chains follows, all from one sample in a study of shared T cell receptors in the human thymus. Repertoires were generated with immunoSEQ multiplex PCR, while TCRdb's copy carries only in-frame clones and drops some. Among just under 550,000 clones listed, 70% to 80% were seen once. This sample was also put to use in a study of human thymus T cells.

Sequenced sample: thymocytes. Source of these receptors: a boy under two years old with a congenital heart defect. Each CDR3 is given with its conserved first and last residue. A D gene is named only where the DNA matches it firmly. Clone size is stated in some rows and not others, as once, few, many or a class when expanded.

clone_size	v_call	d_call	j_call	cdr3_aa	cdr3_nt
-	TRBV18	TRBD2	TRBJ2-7	CASSPGGGVARPYF	TGTGCCAGCTCACCCGGGGGAGGGGTCGCTAGGCCGTACTTC
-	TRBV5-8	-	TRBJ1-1	CASSTWGDTEAFF	TGTGCCAGCAGCACCTGGGGAGACACTGAAGCTTTCTTT
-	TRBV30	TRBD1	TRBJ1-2	CAWSAGTGVPYGYTF	TGTGCCTGGAGTGCCGGGACAGGGGTCCCCTATGGCTACACCTTC
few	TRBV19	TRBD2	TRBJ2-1	CASSSGRASAEQFF	TGTGCCAGTAGTAGCGGGAGGGCCAGTGCTGAGCAGTTCTTC
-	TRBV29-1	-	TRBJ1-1	CSVRSRGRTEAFF	TGCAGCGTTCGCAGTCGTGGGAGGACTGAAGCTTTCTTT
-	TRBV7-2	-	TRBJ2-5	CASSQSSGGGRETQYF	TGTGCCAGCAGTCAATCTAGCGGAGGGGGGAGAGAGACCCAGTACTTC
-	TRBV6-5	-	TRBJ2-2	CASSYDQVETGELFF	TGTGCCAGCAGTTACGACCAGGTTGAGACCGGGGAGCTGTTTTTT
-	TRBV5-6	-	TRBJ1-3	CASSPGTGKPGNTIYF	TGTGCCAGCAGCCCAGGTACAGGGAAACCTGGAAACACCATATATTTT
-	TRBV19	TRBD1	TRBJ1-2	CASTDTGGYMDNYGYTF	TGTGCCAGTACCGATACAGGGGGGTATATGGATAACTATGGCTACACCTTC
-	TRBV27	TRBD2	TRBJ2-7	CASSLRLAGVDEQYF	TGTGCCAGCAGTTTAAGACTAGCGGGAGTCGACGAGCAGTACTTC
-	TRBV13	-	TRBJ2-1	CASSLRAVYNEQFF	TGTGCCAGCAGCTTGAGAGCGGTCTACAATGAGCAGTTCTTC
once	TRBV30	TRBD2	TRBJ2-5	CASSGLAGCRKCRETQYF	TGTGCCTCTAGTGGACTAGCGGGATGTAGGAAATGTCGGGAGACCCAGTACTTC
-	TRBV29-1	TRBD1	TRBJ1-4	CSVLPLGQTTNEKLFF	TGCAGCGTCCTACCGTTGGGACAGACAACTAATGAAAAACTGTTTTTT
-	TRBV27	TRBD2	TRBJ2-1	CASSFFSGSSYNEQFF	TGTGCCAGCAGTTTCTTTAGCGGGAGCTCCTACAATGAGCAGTTCTTC
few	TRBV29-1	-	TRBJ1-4	CSVGDGPGEKLFF	TGCAGCGTTGGCGACGGCCCGGGGGAAAAACTGTTTTTT
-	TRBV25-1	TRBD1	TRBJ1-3	CASSGDSSGNTIYF	TGTGCCAGCAGTGGGGACAGCTCTGGAAACACCATATATTTT
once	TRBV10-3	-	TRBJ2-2	CAITPGFRANTGELFF	TGTGCCATCACCCCAGGGTTTCGGGCGAACACCGGGGAGCTGTTTTTT